Listed below are T cell receptor beta chains from one sample, sequenced in a study of T cell repertoires in cytomegalovirus infection. Using its own MiXCR run on the reads, TCRdb lists one record per CDR3 protein. This table holds about 260,000 distinct CDR3 sequences, roughly an eighth found once. The sequenced material came from PBMCs. Receptors were obtained from a human donor in good health (CMV status not recorded). Some clones in this sample may be carry-over from other donors' samples. CDR3s include the opening cysteine and the closing phenylalanine or tryptophan. D genes are given only for firm matches. Clone size is given for some rows only: seen once, a few or many times, or a class if the clone is expanded.

CDR3aa: CSARRLGLAGGTDTQYF
CDR3nt: TGCAGTGCTAGACGCCTCGGACTAGCGGGGGGCACAGATACGCAGTATTTT
v_gene: TRBV20-1
abundance: many
j_gene: TRBJ2-3
d_gene: TRBD2

CDR3aa: CASSQLDRGASQHF
CDR3nt: TGTGCCAGCAGTCAACTGGACAGGGGAGCGTCCCAGCATTTT
v_gene: TRBV12-3/TRBV12-4
abundance: many
j_gene: TRBJ1-5
d_gene: TRBD1

CDR3aa: CASSLWGVGGPEAFF
CDR3nt: TGTGCCAGCAGCTTGTGGGGGGTGGGGGGGCCGGAGGCTTTCTTT
v_gene: TRBV5-4
abundance: NA
j_gene: TRBJ1-1
d_gene: NA

CDR3aa: CASSPPGRGRNQPQHF
CDR3nt: TGTGCCAGCTCACCACCGGGCAGGGGAAGGAATCAGCCCCAGCATTTT
v_gene: TRBV18
abundance: few
j_gene: TRBJ1-5
d_gene: NA

CDR3aa: CASSLGLGNEKLFF
CDR3nt: TGTGCCAGCAGCTTGGGCCTCGGGAATGAAAAACTGTTTTTT
v_gene: TRBV7-8
abundance: many
j_gene: TRBJ1-4
d_gene: NA

CDR3aa: CSVDGLAGVNNEQFF
CDR3nt: TGCAGCGTTGATGGACTAGCGGGAGTGAACAATGAGCAGTTCTTC
v_gene: TRBV29-1
abundance: few
j_gene: TRBJ2-1
d_gene: TRBD2

CDR3aa: CASSSGPEAFF
CDR3nt: TGTGCCAGCAGTTCCGGGCCCGAAGCTTTCTTT
v_gene: TRBV11-2
abundance: many
j_gene: TRBJ1-1
d_gene: NA

CDR3aa: CASSTTPGGGLYEQFF
CDR3nt: TGTGCCAGCAGCACTACCCCCGGGGGGGGCCTTTACGAGCAGTTCTTC
v_gene: TRBV7-8
abundance: many
j_gene: TRBJ2-1
d_gene: TRBD2

CDR3aa: CSATGTGSYNEQFF
CDR3nt: TGCAGTGCTACCGGGACTGGCTCCTACAATGAGCAGTTCTTC
v_gene: TRBV20-1
abundance: NA
j_gene: TRBJ2-1
d_gene: NA

CDR3aa: CASSPSGASSYEQYF
CDR3nt: TGTGCCAGCAGCCCCAGCGGGGCGAGCTCCTACGAGCAGTACTTC
v_gene: TRBV7-2
abundance: many
j_gene: TRBJ2-7
d_gene: TRBD2

CDR3aa: CASSSGGRLNTEAFF
CDR3nt: TGTGCCAGCAGTTCGGGGGGGCGTTTGAACACTGAAGCTTTCTTT
v_gene: TRBV12-3/TRBV12-4
abundance: many
j_gene: TRBJ1-1
d_gene: NA

CDR3aa: CSASSPKRAGGTTYEQYF
CDR3nt: TGCAGTGCTAGTAGCCCCAAGAGAGCGGGAGGTACCACCTACGAGCAGTACTTC
v_gene: TRBV20-1
abundance: few
j_gene: TRBJ2-7
d_gene: TRBD2

CDR3aa: CASAPGRNNQPQHF
CDR3nt: TGTGCTAGTGCCCCCGGACGAAACAATCAGCCCCAGCATTTT
v_gene: TRBV12-5
abundance: many
j_gene: TRBJ1-5
d_gene: NA

CDR3aa: CATSRAGGEDEKLFF
CDR3nt: TGTGCCACCAGCAGAGCAGGGGGCGAGGATGAAAAACTGTTTTTT
v_gene: TRBV15
abundance: many
j_gene: TRBJ1-4
d_gene: TRBD1

CDR3aa: CASSLEGLAGVSGELFF
CDR3nt: TGTGCCAGCAGCTTAGAAGGACTAGCGGGAGTTTCCGGGGAGCTGTTTTTT
v_gene: TRBV7-2
abundance: many
j_gene: TRBJ2-2
d_gene: TRBD2

CDR3aa: CASTDRETQYF
CDR3nt: TGTGCCAGCACCGATAGGGAGACCCAGTACTTC
v_gene: TRBV2
abundance: NA
j_gene: TRBJ2-5
d_gene: NA

CDR3aa: CAISDPFGSTGELFF
CDR3nt: TGTGCCATCAGTGACCCTTTTGGTAGCACCGGGGAGCTGTTTTTT
v_gene: TRBV10-3
abundance: NA
j_gene: TRBJ2-2
d_gene: NA

CDR3aa: CASYTYRVVIQPQHF
CDR3nt: TGTGCCAGCTATACCTACAGGGTTGTAATTCAGCCCCAGCATTTT
v_gene: TRBV28
abundance: many
j_gene: TRBJ1-5
d_gene: NA

CDR3aa: CASSQSRRSSHQPQHF
CDR3nt: TGCGCCAGCAGTCAATCGAGGCGCTCCAGCCATCAGCCCCAGCATTTT
v_gene: TRBV23-1
abundance: many
j_gene: TRBJ1-5
d_gene: NA

CDR3aa: CASSLGWGYGYTF
CDR3nt: TGTGCCAGCAGTTTAGGTTGGGGTTATGGCTACACCTTC
v_gene: TRBV27
abundance: NA
j_gene: TRBJ1-2
d_gene: NA

CDR3aa: CASTLGGFGTDTQYF
CDR3nt: TGTGCCAGCACCCTAGGGGGGTTCGGCACAGATACGCAGTATTTT
v_gene: TRBV12-3/TRBV12-4
abundance: NA
j_gene: TRBJ2-3
d_gene: NA

CDR3aa: CASRPPVRDRPYEQYF
CDR3nt: TGTGCCAGCAGACCGCCGGTGCGGGACAGACCCTACGAGCAGTACTTC
v_gene: TRBV7-8
abundance: NA
j_gene: TRBJ2-7
d_gene: NA

CDR3aa: CASSTEGQGSYTF
CDR3nt: TGCGCCAGCAGCACCGAAGGACAGGGTAGCTACACCTTC
v_gene: TRBV5-1
abundance: NA
j_gene: TRBJ1-2
d_gene: TRBD1

CDR3aa: CASSPGTGNEKLFF
CDR3nt: TGCGCCAGCAGCCCTGGGACGGGTAATGAAAAACTGTTTTTT
v_gene: TRBV4-3
abundance: many
j_gene: TRBJ1-4
d_gene: NA

CDR3aa: CASSLNTDRVHEQFF
CDR3nt: TGCGCCAGCAGCTTAAATACGGACAGGGTCCATGAGCAGTTCTTC
v_gene: TRBV5-1
abundance: many
j_gene: TRBJ2-1
d_gene: TRBD1

CDR3aa: CAISEPQARGYTF
CDR3nt: TGTGCCATCAGTGAACCCCAGGCTCGTGGCTACACCTTC
v_gene: TRBV10-3
abundance: few
j_gene: TRBJ1-2
d_gene: NA

CDR3aa: CAISYRQTNTEAFF
CDR3nt: TGTGCCATCAGTTACCGACAGACGAACACTGAAGCTTTCTTT
v_gene: TRBV10-3
abundance: NA
j_gene: TRBJ1-1
d_gene: NA

CDR3aa: CASSQTQGRNYGYTF
CDR3nt: TGTGCCAGCAGCCAAACGCAGGGGAGAAACTATGGCTACACCTTC
v_gene: TRBV3-1
abundance: NA
j_gene: TRBJ1-2
d_gene: NA

CDR3aa: CASSAAAGGERTYNEQFF
CDR3nt: TGTGCCAGCAGTGCGGCAGCGGGGGGGGAGAGAACCTACAATGAGCAGTTCTTC
v_gene: TRBV6-1
abundance: many
j_gene: TRBJ2-1
d_gene: TRBD2

CDR3aa: CASSRRAGISQGARTEAFF
CDR3nt: TGTGCCAGCAGTAGGCGAGCCGGGATCTCCCAGGGGGCGAGGACTGAAGCTTTCTTT
v_gene: TRBV28
abundance: many
j_gene: TRBJ1-1
d_gene: TRBD1

CDR3aa: CATSGDLAGGPRVQFF
CDR3nt: TGTGCCACCAGCGGCGATCTAGCGGGAGGGCCCAGGGTGCAGTTCTTC
v_gene: TRBV15
abundance: NA
j_gene: TRBJ2-1
d_gene: TRBD2

CDR3aa: CSASEDSLLAKNIQYF
CDR3nt: TGCAGTGCTAGCGAGGACAGCCTTTTAGCCAAAAACATTCAGTACTTC
v_gene: TRBV20-1
abundance: NA
j_gene: TRBJ2-4
d_gene: NA

CDR3aa: CASLTPGGPTGELFF
CDR3nt: TGTGCCAGCCTAACGCCGGGAGGGCCTACCGGGGAGCTGTTTTTT
v_gene: TRBV6-2/TRBV6-3
abundance: many
j_gene: TRBJ2-2
d_gene: TRBD2

CDR3aa: CASSARQGNNSPLHF
CDR3nt: TGTGCCAGCAGCGCTAGACAGGGAAATAATTCACCCCTCCACTTT
v_gene: TRBV7-9
abundance: many
j_gene: TRBJ1-6
d_gene: TRBD1

CDR3aa: CASSLTETAPYNSPLHF
CDR3nt: TGTGCCAGCAGCTTAACAGAGACAGCTCCCTATAATTCACCCCTCCACTTT
v_gene: TRBV7-6
abundance: many
j_gene: TRBJ1-6
d_gene: NA

CDR3aa: CASSSTSETDTQYF
CDR3nt: TGTGCCAGCAGCTCTACTTCGGAGACCGATACGCAGTATTTT
v_gene: TRBV6-2/TRBV6-3
abundance: few
j_gene: TRBJ2-3
d_gene: NA

CDR3aa: CSAGQGAGYTF
CDR3nt: TGCAGCGCCGGACAGGGGGCTGGCTACACCTTC
v_gene: TRBV29-1
abundance: NA
j_gene: TRBJ1-2
d_gene: TRBD1

CDR3aa: CATSRDLTVNNEQFF
CDR3nt: TGTGCCACCAGCAGAGATCTAACGGTTAACAATGAGCAGTTCTTC
v_gene: TRBV15
abundance: NA
j_gene: TRBJ2-1
d_gene: NA

CDR3aa: CASSLVSNLAGGLETQYF
CDR3nt: TGTGCCAGCAGTTTGGTGTCCAACCTAGCGGGGGGGCTAGAGACCCAGTACTTC
v_gene: TRBV6-1
abundance: many
j_gene: TRBJ2-5
d_gene: TRBD2

CDR3aa: CASSFGTVSPLHF
CDR3nt: TGTGCCAGCAGCTTCGGGACGGTATCACCCCTCCACTTT
v_gene: TRBV7-9
abundance: many
j_gene: TRBJ1-6
d_gene: NA

CDR3aa: CASSLTGQGTEGYTF
CDR3nt: TGTGCCAGCAGCCTCACCGGGCAGGGAACGGAAGGCTACACCTTC
v_gene: TRBV7-3
abundance: many
j_gene: TRBJ1-2
d_gene: NA

CDR3aa: CASWGPGGEQFF
CDR3nt: TGTGCCAGCTGGGGGCCGGGAGGGGAGCAGTTCTTC
v_gene: TRBV7-2
abundance: many
j_gene: TRBJ2-1
d_gene: TRBD2

CDR3aa: CSARIPGHDTGELFF
CDR3nt: TGCAGTGCTAGAATTCCGGGACACGACACCGGGGAGCTGTTTTTT
v_gene: TRBV20-1
abundance: few
j_gene: TRBJ2-2
d_gene: NA

CDR3aa: CASSNRDYEQYF
CDR3nt: TGTGCCAGTAGTAACAGAGACTACGAGCAGTACTTC
v_gene: TRBV19
abundance: many
j_gene: TRBJ2-7
d_gene: NA

CDR3aa: CASSLAGGPFEQFF
CDR3nt: TGTGCCAGCAGCTTGGCGGGAGGGCCGTTTGAGCAGTTCTTC
v_gene: TRBV7-8
abundance: many
j_gene: TRBJ2-1
d_gene: TRBD2

CDR3aa: CASSSRQSDEKLFF
CDR3nt: TGTGCCAGCTCATCCCGACAGTCCGATGAAAAACTGTTTTTT
v_gene: TRBV18
abundance: few
j_gene: TRBJ1-4
d_gene: NA

CDR3aa: CSALTAVSYNEQFF
CDR3nt: TGCAGTGCTCTAACAGCCGTCTCCTACAATGAGCAGTTCTTC
v_gene: TRBV20-1
abundance: many
j_gene: TRBJ2-1
d_gene: NA

CDR3aa: CASSLGVGDPLHF
CDR3nt: TGTGCCAGCAGCTTAGGAGTGGGGGACCCCCTCCACTTT
v_gene: TRBV7-9
abundance: few
j_gene: TRBJ1-6
d_gene: NA

CDR3aa: CASSGFMTGEQYF
CDR3nt: TGTGCCAGCAGTGGATTCATGACGGGCGAGCAGTACTTC
v_gene: TRBV12-3/TRBV12-4
abundance: many
j_gene: TRBJ2-7
d_gene: NA

CDR3aa: CASSAGLAGAETQYF
CDR3nt: TGTGCCAGCAGCGCGGGACTAGCGGGAGCGGAGACCCAGTACTTC
v_gene: TRBV6-1
abundance: few
j_gene: TRBJ2-5
d_gene: TRBD2

CDR3aa: CASSPQRPSNEQFF
CDR3nt: TGTGCCAGCAGTCCTCAGAGACCGAGCAATGAGCAGTTCTTC
v_gene: TRBV28
abundance: many
j_gene: TRBJ2-1
d_gene: NA

CDR3aa: CSVLDSHTEAFF
CDR3nt: TGCAGCGTTCTTGATTCGCACACTGAAGCTTTCTTT
v_gene: TRBV29-1
abundance: NA
j_gene: TRBJ1-1
d_gene: NA

CDR3aa: CASSEWQGNQPQHF
CDR3nt: TGTGCCAGCAGTGAGTGGCAGGGAAATCAGCCCCAGCATTTT
v_gene: TRBV2
abundance: few
j_gene: TRBJ1-5
d_gene: NA

CDR3aa: CASGGGINTEAFF
CDR3nt: TGTGCCAGCGGGGGGGGGATCAACACTGAAGCTTTCTTT
v_gene: TRBV2
abundance: NA
j_gene: TRBJ1-1
d_gene: NA

CDR3aa: CSVLKNTEAFF
CDR3nt: TGCAGCGTCCTTAAGAACACTGAAGCTTTCTTT
v_gene: TRBV29-1
abundance: NA
j_gene: TRBJ1-1
d_gene: NA

CDR3aa: CASSESRTQHF
CDR3nt: TGTGCCAGCAGTGAAAGTAGGACCCAGCATTTT
v_gene: TRBV2
abundance: few
j_gene: TRBJ1-5
d_gene: NA

CDR3aa: CASSTGWHEQYF
CDR3nt: TGTGCCAGCAGCACAGGGTGGCACGAGCAGTACTTC
v_gene: TRBV28
abundance: NA
j_gene: TRBJ2-7
d_gene: NA

CDR3aa: CSANHRQGFNQPQHF
CDR3nt: TGCAGTGCAAACCACCGACAGGGATTCAATCAGCCCCAGCATTTT
v_gene: TRBV20-1
abundance: NA
j_gene: TRBJ1-5
d_gene: TRBD1

CDR3aa: CASAPGLHTQYF
CDR3nt: TGTGCCAGTGCCCCAGGGCTACATACGCAGTATTTT
v_gene: TRBV19
abundance: NA
j_gene: TRBJ2-3
d_gene: NA